Following are 18 T cell receptor beta chains from one sample sequenced in a study of T cell changes during pregnancy in multiple sclerosis. Sequencing was performed with immunoSEQ multiplex PCR; in TCRdb, only in-frame clones are kept and a portion is missing. This sample yields tens of thousands of clones, of which over 85% are seen a single time; 2% belongs to the top ten. The material sequenced was peripheral blood, taken in the second trimester of pregnancy. The receptors derive from a female donor with multiple sclerosis, enrolled in a pregnancy study.

The chain recombines TRBV19 with TRBJ1-1; D is unresolved. Germline loops: CDR1 LNHDA, CDR2 SQIVND (reference sequence). The CDR3 spans 14 residues. The V end lost 3 bases, the J end lost 1 base, and 9 bases lay between the germline ends. CDR3 DNA: TGTGCCAGTAGTATCAGTGCAGAGAACACTGAAGCTTTCTTT. Its translation is CASSISAENTEAFF.

V gene TRBV7-2 combines with J gene TRBJ2-1; D gene uncertain. The germline CDR1 and CDR2 sequences are SGHTA and FQGNSA. The CDR3 is 14 amino acids. Trimming removed 1 base at V and 8 bases at J, with 12 bases between. The CDR3 DNA is TGTGCCAGCAGCTTAGTCGGCGGTCGGGATGAGCAGTTCTTC. It is translated as CASSLVGGRDEQFF. The entire variable domain, with the rest obtained from reference TRBV7-2 and TRBJ2-1, is as follows: GAGVSQSPSNKVTEKGKDVELRCDPISGHTALYWYRQSLGQGLEFLIYFQGNSAPDKSGLPSDRFSAERTGGSVSTLTIQRTQQEDSAVYLCASSLVGGRDEQFFGPGTRLTVL.

This chain uses TRBV9 with TRBJ2-7; D not resolved. This CDR3 contains 15 residues. Germline V gene data show CDR1 as SGDLS and CDR2 as YYNGEE. Deletions cut 0 bases from V and 6 bases from J, with 16 bases between. This CDR3 is CASSVGGRRGGEQYF. The CDR3 region has the DNA TGTGCCAGCAGCGTAGGCGGTAGAAGAGGTGGCGAGCAGTACTTC.

The chain joins TRBV27 to TRBJ2-1; unclear D gene. The CDR3 spans 13 residues. Germline V CDR1 and CDR2: MNHEY, SMNVEV (reference sequence). Trimming removed 0 bases at V and 9 bases at J, with 9 bases between. CDR3 DNA sequence: TGTGCCAGCAGTTTATCCCGCCCTAGTGAGCAGTTCTTC. It is translated as CASSLSRPSEQFF.

V gene TRBV6-5 combines with J gene TRBJ2-1, with 10 bases lining up with TRBD1. CDR3 length equals 15 residues. The V gene's germline CDR1 is MNHEY and CDR2 SVGAGI. V shed 6 bases and J 9 bases; nucleotides not matched to a gene: 11. CDR3 protein: CASRQYGTGASEQFF. DNA of the CDR3: TGTGCCAGCAGACAATACGGGACAGGGGCTAGTGAGCAGTTCTTC.

The rearrangement links TRBV28 to TRBJ2-2; the D gene is possibly TRBD1 (5 bases). With 1 base removed from V and 4 bases from J, the gap between germline ends came to 13 bases. The CDR3 is 16 amino acids. The V gene's germline CDR1 is MDHEN and CDR2 SYDVKM. The CDR3 here is CASSLSPQVFTGELFF. The CDR3 DNA sequence: TGTGCCAGCAGTTTATCCCCACAGGTGTTCACCGGGGAGCTGTTTTTT.

This clone was found once. In nucleotides, the CDR3 is TGTGCCAGCAGCCCCCAGAGGGGGCTGGGAGGCTACACCTTC. As protein: CASSPQRGLGGYTF. The rearrangement uses TRBV7-2 and TRBJ1-2; 7 bases are a match to TRBD1. V lost 5 bases, J lost 8 bases, and 11 bases stayed unmatched. Germline V gene lookup returns CDR1 SGHTA and CDR2 FQGNSA. The length of the CDR3 is 14 residues.

The CDR3 loop is CASSLVVRGLGYGYTF. In nucleotides, the CDR3 is TGTGCCAGCAGCTTAGTGGTCAGGGGTTTGGGCTATGGCTACACCTTC. The J gene is TRBJ1-2, the V gene TRBV7-2; TRBD1 is a possible D gene (6 bases). Germline CDR1 SGHTA, CDR2 FQGNSA. This CDR3 region has 16 residues. Trimming cost V 1 base and J 4 bases, with 16 bases left between them.

V and J are TRBV14 and TRBJ2-2; D possibly corresponds to TRBD1 (7 bases). Germline V gene lookup returns CDR1 SGHDN and CDR2 FVKESK. Trimming cost V 2 bases and J 4 bases, with 11 bases left between them. This CDR3 is built from 15 residues. CDR3 residues: CASSQTGEVTGELFF. For the CDR3, the DNA is TGTGCCAGCAGCCAAACAGGGGAGGTCACCGGGGAGCTGTTTTTT.

The V call is TRBV19, the J call TRBJ2-7; TRBD2 matches at 9 bases. Germline assignment: CDR1 LNHDA and CDR2 SQIVND (reference sequence). With 3 bases clipped from V and 5 bases from J, the junction kept 5 bases outside the gene matches. The CDR3 has 14 residues. CDR3 nucleotide sequence: TGTGCCAGTAGTATGGGCGGGGGGGCCGACGAGCAGTACTTC. It yields the protein CASSMGGGADEQYF. The whole variable domain, filled in from reference TRBV19 and TRBJ2-7, reads DGGITQSPKYLFRKEGQNVTLSCEQNLNHDAMYWYRQDPGQGLRLIYYSQIVNDFQKGDIAEGYSVSREKKESFPLTVTSAQKNPTAFYLCASSMGGGADEQYFGPGTRLTVT.

This chain connects TRBV19 to TRBJ2-3; 14 bases fit TRBD2. Germline loops: CDR1 LNHDA, CDR2 SQIVND (reference sequence). The CDR3 is 16 amino acids. Unmatched junction bases numbered 7, after V lost 6 bases and J lost 5 bases. The CDR3 loop is CASRGTSGRWGDTQYF. CDR3 DNA: TGTGCCAGTAGGGGGACTAGCGGGAGATGGGGAGATACGCAGTATTTT.

This sequence joins TRBV28 and TRBJ2-1; TRBD2 aligns across 13 bases. The CDR3 is made up of 14 amino acids. The germline gives CDR1 MDHEN, CDR2 SYDVKM. V shed 8 bases, J shed 4 bases, and the junction held 2 bases outside the gene matches. Here the CDR3 reads CASGTSGVYNEQFF. CDR3 bases: TGTGCCAGCGGGACTAGCGGGGTATACAATGAGCAGTTCTTC.

The chain couples TRBV28 to TRBJ2-7, with TRBD2 identical over 14 bases. The CDR3 has 19 amino acids. J gave up 1 base and V 5 bases, and 13 bases lay outside the gene matches. CDR1 is MDHEN and CDR2 is SYDVKM in the germline V gene. Here the CDR3 reads CASSLRPGTSGSRSYEQYF. The CDR3 DNA sequence: TGTGCCAGCAGTCTCCGGCCTGGGACTAGCGGGAGCCGTTCCTACGAGCAGTACTTC.

J is TRBJ2-5 and V is TRBV28; TRBD2 matches at 10 bases. The germline V gene encodes CDR1 MDHEN and CDR2 SYDVKM. Germline trimming cut 3 bases from V and 2 bases from J; bases unmatched to any gene: 6. CDR3 length: 16 residues. DNA for the CDR3: TGTGCCAGCAGTTTTCTATCTAGCGGGGGACAAGAGACCCAGTACTTC. Its protein product is CASSFLSSGGQETQYF.

The chain is built from TRBV5-8 and TRBJ2-7, with D tentatively TRBD2 (6 bases). V was clipped by 0 bases and J by 2 bases, with 9 bases between them. Per germline, CDR1 SGHTS and CDR2 YDEGEE. The CDR3 contains 14 residues. The CDR3 loop reads CASSLVGGAYEQYF. The CDR3 DNA sequence: TGTGCCAGCAGCTTGGTTGGAGGGGCCTACGAGCAGTACTTC.

The rearrangement uses TRBV9 and TRBJ2-7, with 7 bases aligning to TRBD1. The CDR3 runs to 16 residues. The germline CDR1 and CDR2 sequences are SGDLS and YYNGEE. J lost 1 base, V lost 4 bases, and 11 bases had no gene match. The CDR3 region has the DNA TGTGCCAGCAGCCCTTGGGGTGGGACAGTATCCTACGAGCAGTACTTC. Encoded protein: CASSPWGGTVSYEQYF.

The chain links TRBV5-1 to TRBJ1-2; D remains ambiguous. V was pared by 4 bases and J by 5 bases, with 15 bases between. The CDR3 covers 14 residues. Looked up from germline, CDR1 is SGHRS and CDR2 is YFSETQ. The DNA of the CDR3 is TGCGCCAGCAGCGGCGGAACGGAGGGTTATGGCTACACCTTC. Protein product: CASSGGTEGYGYTF.

The chain employs TRBV19 and TRBJ2-7, with 9 bases lining up with TRBD2. Germline V gives CDR1 LNHDA, CDR2 SQIVND (reference sequence). This CDR3 contains 14 residues. V trimming: 4 bases; J trimming: 6 bases; junction bases outside the gene matches: 7. The CDR3 DNA is TGTGCCAGTAGTAGGGGCGGGAGGGCGAGCGAGCAGTACTTC. Its translation: CASSRGGRASEQYF. Full variable domain (outside the CDR3, taken from reference TRBV19 and TRBJ2-7): DGGITQSPKYLFRKEGQNVTLSCEQNLNHDAMYWYRQDPGQGLRLIYYSQIVNDFQKGDIAEGYSVSREKKESFPLTVTSAQKNPTAFYLCASSRGGRASEQYFGPGTRLTVT.